The present entry profiles one T cell receptor beta chain with its context. Its antigen is still unknown. Researchers sorted under 350,000 cells of each CD8+ T cell subset in triplicate. Via 5' RACE with UMI labels, TRB cDNA libraries were prepared. TCRdb reworked the 5' RACE reads into one entry per CDR3 protein, no DNA. Its clone listing holds some 120,000 distinct CDR3 sequences. Germline loops: CDR1 LGHNA, CDR2 YSLEER. This CDR3 region has 16 residues. The data are from a study of CXCR3-negative and CXCR3-positive naive CD8 T cells. Study-wide points: The study found more hydrophobic TRB CDR3s in CXCR3-positive naive cells than in CXCR3-negative naive cells.

The chain links TRBV4-3 to TRBJ2-1; lacking DNA, the TRBD2 call made by TCRdb goes unchecked. The TCR was taken from a human donor in good health. Some clones in this sample may be carry-over from other donors' samples. Input material: naive CXCR3+ CD8+ T cells from blood. Sample subset: CD45RO-CCR7+CD27+CD95- naive CD8+ T cells expressing CXCR3 (TNR3+). CDR3: CASSQGTSGFYNEQFF.